The T cell receptor beta chain under discussion was sequenced for a study of T cells after yellow fever vaccination. Points from the study as a whole: The secondary response showed a weaker magnitude and a faster peak, day 5 versus 15.

The CDR3 sequence is 17 residues long. J was trimmed by 6 bases and V by 5 bases; bases with no gene match: 13. From germline, CDR1 is SGHRS and CDR2 YFSETQ. This clonotype showed up just a few times. Its specificity is unknown. TCR cDNA was made by 5'RACE template switching, adding a universal primer site and UMIs. TCRdb used MiXCR to reprocess the 5' RACE reads, holding one entry per CDR3 protein. This table has 300,000 or so distinct CDR3 sequences, over 10% appearing once. This chain links TRBV5-1 with TRBJ2-7, with TRBD2 identical over 14 bases. This TCR derives from a man aged 25 to 40 who received the YFV17D yellow fever vaccine. The sample in question was CD4+ T cells sorted from PBMCs, obtained 45 days after the yellow fever booster vaccination. CDR3 DNA sequence: TGCGCCAGCAGTCCTGATCCGGGACTAGCGGGAGTAGTCGAGCAGTACTTC. Translation: CASSPDPGLAGVVEQYF.